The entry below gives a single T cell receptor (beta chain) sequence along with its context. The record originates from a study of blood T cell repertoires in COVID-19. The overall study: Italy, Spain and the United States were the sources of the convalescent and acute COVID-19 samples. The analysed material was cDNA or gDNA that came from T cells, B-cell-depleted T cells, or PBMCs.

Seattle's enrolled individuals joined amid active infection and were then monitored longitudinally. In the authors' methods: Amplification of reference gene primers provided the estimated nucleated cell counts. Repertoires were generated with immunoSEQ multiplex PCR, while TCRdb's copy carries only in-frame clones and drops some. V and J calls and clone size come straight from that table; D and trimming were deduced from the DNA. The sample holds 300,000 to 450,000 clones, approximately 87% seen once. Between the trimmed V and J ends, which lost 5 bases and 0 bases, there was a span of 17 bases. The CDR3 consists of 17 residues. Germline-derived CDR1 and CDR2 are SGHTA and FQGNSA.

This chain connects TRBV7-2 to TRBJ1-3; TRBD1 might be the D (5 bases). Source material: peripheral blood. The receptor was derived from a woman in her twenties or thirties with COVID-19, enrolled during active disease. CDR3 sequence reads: CASSPLLGASSGNTIYF. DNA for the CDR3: TGTGCCAGCAGCCCCCTCTTAGGGGCAAGCTCTGGAAACACCATATATTTT.